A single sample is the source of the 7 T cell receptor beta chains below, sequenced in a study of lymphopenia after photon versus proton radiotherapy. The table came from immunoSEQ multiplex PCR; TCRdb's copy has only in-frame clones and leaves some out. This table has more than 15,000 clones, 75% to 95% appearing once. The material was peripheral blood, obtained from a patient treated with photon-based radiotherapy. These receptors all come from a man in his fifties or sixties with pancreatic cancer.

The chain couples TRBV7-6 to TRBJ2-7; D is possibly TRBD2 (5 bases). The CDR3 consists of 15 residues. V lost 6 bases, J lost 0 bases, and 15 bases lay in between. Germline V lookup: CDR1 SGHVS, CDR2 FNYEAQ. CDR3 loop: CASSLGLPRSYEQYF. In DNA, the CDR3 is TGTGCCAGCAGTCTCGGACTTCCTCGCTCCTACGAGCAGTACTTC.

The CDR3 nucleotides read TGTGCCGTAAGTTCGCCAGGGATGGGGGGGGAGCAGTACTTC. Translating gives CAVSSPGMGGEQYF. The chain uses TRBV6-1 and TRBJ2-7; 7 bases agree with TRBD2. CDR3 length: 14 amino acids. The germline gives CDR1 MNHNS, CDR2 SASEGT. V lost 11 bases, J lost 7 bases, and 17 bases stayed unmatched.

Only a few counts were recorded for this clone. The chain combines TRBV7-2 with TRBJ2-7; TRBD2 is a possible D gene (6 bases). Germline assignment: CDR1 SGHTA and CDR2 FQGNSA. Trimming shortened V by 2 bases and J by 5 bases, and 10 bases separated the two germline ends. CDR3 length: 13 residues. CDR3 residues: CASSLRGRHEQYF. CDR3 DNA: TGTGCCAGCAGCTTACGAGGGAGGCACGAGCAGTACTTC.

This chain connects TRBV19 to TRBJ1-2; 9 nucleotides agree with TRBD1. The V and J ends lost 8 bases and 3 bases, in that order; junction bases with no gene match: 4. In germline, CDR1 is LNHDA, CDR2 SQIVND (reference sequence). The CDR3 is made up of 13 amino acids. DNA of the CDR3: TGTGCCAGTTGGGACAGGGTTTACTATGGCTACACCTTC. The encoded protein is CASWDRVYYGYTF.

The CDR3 region is CAWSVGLGAGNQPQHF. For the CDR3, the DNA is TGTGCCTGGAGTGTAGGGCTGGGAGCGGGCAATCAGCCCCAGCATTTT. The gene calls are TRBV30 and TRBJ1-5; D is ambiguous. The CDR3 contains 16 residues. Trimming removed 0 bases at V and 2 bases at J, with 14 bases between. Germline assignment: CDR1 GTSNPN and CDR2 SVGIG (reference sequence).

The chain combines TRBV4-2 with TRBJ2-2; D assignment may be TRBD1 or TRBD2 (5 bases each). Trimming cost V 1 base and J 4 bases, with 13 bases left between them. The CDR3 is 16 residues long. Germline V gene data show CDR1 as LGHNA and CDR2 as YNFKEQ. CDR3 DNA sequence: TGTGCCAGCAGCCAAGGGGGCGGCGGGCCCACCGGGGAGCTGTTTTTT. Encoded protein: CASSQGGGGPTGELFF.

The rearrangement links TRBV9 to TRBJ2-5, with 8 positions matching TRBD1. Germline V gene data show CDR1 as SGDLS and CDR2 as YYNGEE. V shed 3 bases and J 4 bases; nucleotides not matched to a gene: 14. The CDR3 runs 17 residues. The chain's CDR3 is CASSATHGTGLGETQYF. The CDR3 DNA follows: TGTGCCAGCAGCGCCACTCACGGGACAGGTCTCGGAGAGACCCAGTACTTC.